One sample yielded the 4 T cell receptor beta chains listed below, sequenced in a study of early T cells in non-severe SARS-CoV-2 infection. TCRdb passed the 5' RACE reads through MiXCR, listing each CDR3 protein once. This table has fewer than 65,000 distinct CDR3 sequences, approximately 10% appearing once. The sequencing used whole blood, collected at baseline. Receptors were obtained from an adult who was a healthcare worker with PCR-confirmed SARS-CoV-2 infection or an uninfected control (not recorded which).

V is TRBV10-3 and J is TRBJ2-3; D ambiguous. The CDR3 sequence is 11 residues long. V was trimmed by 2 bases and J by 5 bases, leaving 2 bases between them. Germline assignment: CDR1 ENHRY and CDR2 SYGVKD. The CDR3 region has the DNA TGTGCCATCAGTGAGGTAGATACGCAGTATTTT. Translation gives CAISEVDTQYF.

The chain recombines TRBV20-1 with TRBJ2-1; the match to TRBD2 covers 9 bases. With 6 bases clipped from V and 0 bases from J, the junction kept 12 bases outside the gene matches. This CDR3 region has 17 residues. Germline V gene sequence: CDR1 DFQATT, CDR2 SNEGSKA (reference sequence). CDR3 sequence: CSAGGLAGISSYNEQFF. The DNA of the CDR3 is TGCAGTGCAGGGGGTCTAGCGGGGATCAGCTCCTACAATGAGCAGTTCTTC.

J is TRBJ2-3 and V is TRBV27; D might be TRBD2 (6 bases). This CDR3 comprises 14 residues. Germline lookup yields CDR1 MNHEY and CDR2 SMNVEV (reference sequence). Trimming removed 2 bases from V and 2 bases from J, with 8 bases in between. CDR3 sequence: CASSLASATDTQYF. In DNA, the CDR3 is TGTGCCAGCAGTTTAGCTAGCGCCACAGATACGCAGTATTTT.

This clonotype was found many times. The chain combines TRBV7-9 with TRBJ2-2; D is unresolved. Germline CDR1 is SEHNR and CDR2 is FQNEAQ (reference sequence). This CDR3 comprises 16 residues. Trimming stripped 5 bases from V and 3 bases from J, with 16 bases between. The CDR3 sequence: CASSQTGVTYTGELFF. The CDR3, as DNA: TGTGCCAGCAGCCAGACGGGCGTAACCTACACCGGGGAGCTGTTTTTT.